This entry lists 8 T cell receptor beta chains sequenced from one sample in a study of shared clonotypes between healthy human individuals. Using immunoSEQ multiplex PCR, the repertoire was profiled, and TCRdb retains in-frame clones only, with some absent. The sample lists about 1 million clones, about 74% seen once, with roughly 1.5% in the top ten. Sequences were obtained from memory CD4+ T cells sorted from blood. Subset of the sample: CD45RA-negative fraction. Receptors originate from a young man in good health.

This sequence joins TRBV2 and TRBJ1-1; D uncertain. Trimming shortened V by 7 bases and J by 0 bases, and 12 bases separated the two germline ends. The CDR3 runs to 14 residues. The germline CDR1 and CDR2 sequences are SNHLY and FYNNEI. CDR3 nucleotides: TGTGCCAGCAAGTGGACCCTTATGAACACTGAAGCTTTCTTT. It specifies CASKWTLMNTEAFF.

The chain combines TRBV30 with TRBJ1-2; D uncertain. With 5 bases removed from V and 8 bases from J, the gap between germline ends came to 12 bases. The CDR3 is 11 residues long. Germline V CDR1 and CDR2: GTSNPN, SVGIG (reference sequence). The CDR3 region is CAWSGGWGYTF. CDR3 DNA: TGTGCCTGGTCGGGAGGCTGGGGCTACACCTTC.

The gene calls are TRBV6-5 and TRBJ1-2, with TRBD1 as a possible D gene (5 bases). V was pared by 1 base and J by 4 bases, with 7 bases between. CDR3 length: 13 residues. Germline V gene data show CDR1 as MNHEY and CDR2 as SVGAGI. The CDR3 here is CASSYWGVYGYTF. The DNA of the CDR3 is TGTGCCAGCAGTTACTGGGGCGTCTATGGCTACACCTTC.

In regard to this clone: The same CDR3 can be traced to other DNA sequences in this sample. The J gene is TRBJ2-1, the V gene TRBV5-1, with 12 bases lining up with TRBD2. The germline CDR1 and CDR2 sequences are SGHRS and YFSETQ. The ends lost 2 bases at V and 0 bases at J; junction bases unmatched: 0. The CDR3 runs 16 residues. DNA of the CDR3: TGCGCCAGCAGCTTACTAGCGGGGGGCTCCTACAATGAGCAGTTCTTC. Its translation: CASSLLAGGSYNEQFF.

The CDR3: CASSQDGQGGTGELFF. The CDR3 nucleotides are TGCGCCAGCAGCCAAGATGGACAGGGAGGGACCGGGGAGCTGTTTTTT. V usage is TRBV4-3 and J usage is TRBJ2-2; a weak D match, TRBD1 (8 bases). The CDR3 has 16 amino acids. Trimming took off 0 bases at V and 5 bases at J, with 13 bases between the two ends. Germline CDR1 and CDR2: LGHNA and YSLEER.

Remarks on this clone: A clone one base away is much larger, so this may be a read error. The chain combines TRBV30 with TRBJ2-3; D gene ambiguous. CDR1 is GTSNPN, CDR2 SVGIG, per germline (reference sequence). Trimming removed 4 bases at V and 2 bases at J, with 7 bases between. The CDR3 extends over 12 amino acids. The CDR3 DNA reads TGTGCCTGGACGCATCTCACAGATACGCAGTATTTT. Amino acids: CAWTHLTDTQYF.

The chain links TRBV2 to TRBJ2-1; D is undetermined. V lost 6 bases and J lost 6, with 6 bases in between. The CDR3 has 11 residues. The germline V gene has CDR1 SNHLY and CDR2 FYNNEI. This chain's CDR3 is CASSRRNEQFF. The DNA for the CDR3 is TGTGCCAGCAGCCGACGCAATGAGCAGTTCTTC.

This chain connects TRBV7-9 to TRBJ1-4, with TRBD1 identical over 9 bases. CDR3 length: 15 residues. Looked up from germline, CDR1 is SEHNR and CDR2 is FQNEAQ (reference sequence). V lost 5 bases, J lost 3 bases, and 4 bases stayed unmatched. CDR3 nucleotide sequence: TGTGCCAGCAGCCCGACAGGGGGTGCTAATGAAAAACTGTTTTTT. Translating gives CASSPTGGANEKLFF.